The present T cell receptor beta chain was sequenced within a study of shared clonotypes between healthy human individuals. Study results and caveats: Generation of non-shared clonotypes was less probable than generation of clonotypes shared by all four donors.

This clone was detected once. Its antigen is unknown. Other nucleotide sequences in the sample specify the same CDR3. Donors comprised only Caucasian adults living in Nashville, Tennessee. Template for every sorted-subset replicate PCR totaled about 200 ng DNA, approximately 30,000 T cell genomes. Measured with immunoSEQ multiplex PCR; TCRdb has only the in-frame clones, and not every one. The table lists roughly 2 million clones, approximately 96% of them singletons, with about 0.13% in the top ten. V gave up 6 bases and J gave up 1 base, with 9 bases separating them. The germline V gene encodes CDR1 SGHTA and CDR2 FQGTGA. The CDR3 runs 13 residues.

V is TRBV7-3 and J is TRBJ1-1; D remains ambiguous. The receptor comes from a man aged 18 to 29 in good health. The sequencing sample was made of naive CD4+ T cells sorted from blood. Stated subset: CD45RA+ positively selected. CDR3 DNA sequence: TGTGCCAGCAGTCTCCGGGGGAACACTGAAGCTTTCTTT. Its protein product is CASSLRGNTEAFF.